A single sample is the source of the 26 T cell receptor beta chains below, sequenced in a study of human T cells and chemical hapten exposure. Described time point: patch test 2, 6 weeks after DPC sensitization. As to treatment: therapeutic diphenylcyclopropenone sensitization with weekly scalp DPC. Each CDR3 protein is one row after TCRdb ran MiXCR on the RACE reads. There are about 96,000 distinct CDR3 sequences in the sample; 9% to 9.5% occur only once, and 2% to 2.5% lies in the top ten. Sequenced here: whole blood, sampled in connection with sensitization to the hapten diphenylcyclopropenone (DPC). The receptors stem from a woman in her forties with alopecia areata. Some clones in this sample may be carry-over from other donors' samples.

The chain carries TRBV5-1 and TRBJ2-1, with 7 bases fitting TRBD2. Per germline, CDR1 SGHRS and CDR2 YFSETQ. This CDR3 contains 16 residues. Trimming removed 0 bases from V and 1 base from J; junction bases left unmatched: 4. The CDR3 bases are TGCGCCAGCAGCTTGGTGGGAGGGGTGTCCTACAATGAGCAGTTCTTC. This encodes CASSLVGGVSYNEQFF.

The V and J genes are TRBV4-2 and TRBJ2-5; D perhaps matches TRBD2 (5 bases). Germline V gene sequence: CDR1 LGHNA, CDR2 YNFKEQ. The CDR3 has 15 residues. Trimming took 0 bases from V and 7 from J, leaving 15 bases between them. Here the CDR3 reads CASSQDEGREGTQYF. The CDR3 nucleotides read TGTGCCAGCAGCCAAGATGAGGGCCGGGAAGGGACCCAGTACTTC.

V is TRBV6-6 and J is TRBJ2-2, with TRBD2 as a possible D gene (6 bases). Trimming cost V 7 bases and J 0 bases, with 12 bases left between them. The CDR3 runs to 15 residues. Looked up from germline, CDR1 is MNHNY and CDR2 is SVGAGI (reference sequence). CDR3 sequence reads: CASTTAGTNTGELFF. CDR3 nucleotide sequence: TGTGCCAGCACAACGGCGGGGACGAACACCGGGGAGCTGTTTTTT.

This clonotype appeared many times. The V gene is TRBV29-1, the J gene TRBJ2-7; 8 bases map to TRBD1. Germline V CDR1 and CDR2: SQVTM, ANQGSEA. CDR3 length equals 13 residues. CDR3 nucleotide sequence: TGCAGTGGCGCGACAGGGGTAAGCTACGAGCAGTACTTC. Translation gives CSGATGVSYEQYF.

The rearrangement uses TRBV5-1 and TRBJ2-5; D is unclear. With 0 bases removed from V and 4 bases from J, the gap between germline ends came to 10 bases. Germline CDR1 SGHRS, CDR2 YFSETQ. CDR3 length equals 14 residues. Written as DNA, the CDR3 is TGCGCCAGCAGCTTGGGCCCGTCTGGAGAGACCCAGTACTTC. Protein sequence: CASSLGPSGETQYF.

This clonotype was detected a few times. V gene TRBV20-1 combines with J gene TRBJ2-7; 9 nucleotides agree with TRBD1. CDR1 DFQATT and CDR2 SNEGSKA come from the germline V gene (reference sequence). Trimming took 5 bases from V and 6 from J; bases not matched to a gene: 14. The CDR3 has 15 amino acids. CDR3 in DNA: TGCAGTGCTGATAAAACCGGGACAGGGAGCAGCGAGCAGTACTTC. This codes for CSADKTGTGSSEQYF.

This chain connects TRBV29-1 to TRBJ2-7; TRBD1 agrees at 9 bases. Germline values: CDR1 SQVTM, CDR2 ANQGSEA. The CDR3 runs to 12 residues. Trimming cost V 7 bases and J 6 bases; bases outside gene matches: 7. The CDR3 bases are TGCAGCGCACGGACAGGGGAGGCCGAGCAGTACTTC. Encoded protein: CSARTGEAEQYF.

The chain couples TRBV29-1 to TRBJ1-2; 8 bases are shared with TRBD1. The V gene's germline CDR1 is SQVTM and CDR2 ANQGSEA. This CDR3 has 11 amino acids. J was trimmed by 6 bases and V by 7 bases; bases with no gene match: 4. CDR3 region: CSATGGNGYTF. The CDR3 region has the DNA TGCAGCGCTACAGGGGGGAATGGCTACACCTTC.

In this sample, this clonotype turned up a few times. The chain recombines TRBV16 with TRBJ2-5; TRBD1 aligns across 7 bases. The germline V gene has CDR1 KGHSY and CDR2 FQNENV. CDR3 length: 15 residues. Germline trimming cut 0 bases from V and 3 bases from J; bases unmatched to any gene: 4. DNA for the CDR3: TGTGCCAGCAGCCAATCAGGGACAGAGAAAGAGACCCAGTACTTC. This gives the protein CASSQSGTEKETQYF.

This clonotype was counted many times. The chain's CDR3 is CASSLLAVDTGELFF. The CDR3, as DNA: TGTGCCAGCAGTTTACTAGCGGTGGACACCGGGGAGCTGTTTTTT. The rearrangement joins TRBV6-6 to TRBJ2-2, with 8 positions matching TRBD2. The germline gives CDR1 MNHNY, CDR2 SVGAGI (reference sequence). The CDR3 totals 15 residues. Trimming at V came to 4 bases and at J to 3 bases, leaving 4 bases not matched to a gene.

This chain connects TRBV10-3 to TRBJ2-2, with 12 nucleotides matching TRBD2. CDR1 ENHRY and CDR2 SYGVKD come from the germline V gene. V shed 5 bases, J shed 3 bases, and the junction held 1 base outside the gene matches. This CDR3 comprises 15 residues. Here the CDR3 reads CAISPSGRDTGELFF. The CDR3 DNA reads as TGTGCCATCAGTCCTAGCGGGAGGGACACCGGGGAGCTGTTTTTT.

This clonotype came up many times. This chain joins TRBV6-1 and TRBJ2-2; D uncertain. V was pared by 6 bases and J by 1 base, with 3 bases between. Germline V gives CDR1 MNHNS, CDR2 SASEGT. The length of the CDR3 is 12 residues. The CDR3 nucleotides read TGTGCCAGCAGACTGAACACCGGGGAGCTGTTTTTT. Its translation is CASRLNTGELFF.

This clonotype appeared many times. The chain uses TRBV2 and TRBJ2-2; D is unclear. The CDR3 has 12 residues. The V and J ends lost 1 base and 6 bases respectively, with 3 bases between them. Germline values: CDR1 SNHLY, CDR2 FYNNEI. In nucleotides, the CDR3 is TGTGCCAGCAGTGAAGACGCCGGGGAGCTGTTTTTT. Translating gives CASSEDAGELFF.

This clonotype was detected ten times or more. This chain links TRBV7-9 with TRBJ2-7; D ambiguous. Germline loops: CDR1 SEHNR, CDR2 FQNEAQ (reference sequence). Trimming pared 4 bases from V and 0 bases from J, leaving 4 bases between. CDR3 length equals 12 residues. The CDR3 reads CASSYTSYEQYF. The CDR3 DNA is TGTGCCAGCAGCTACACCTCCTACGAGCAGTACTTC.

This clonotype has a count of ten or more. CDR3 loop: CSAREGGTYNSPLHF. For the CDR3, the DNA is TGCAGTGCTAGAGAGGGGGGAACCTATAATTCACCCCTCCACTTT. The chain combines TRBV20-1 with TRBJ1-6; possible D gene TRBD1, 5 bases. The CDR3 totals 15 residues. The germline V gene has CDR1 DFQATT and CDR2 SNEGSKA (reference sequence). V was clipped by 0 bases and J by 2 bases, with 8 bases between them.

This clonotype was seen more than once but under ten times. The V and J genes are TRBV6-5 and TRBJ1-2; D is unclear. The V gene lost 2 bases and the J gene lost 2 bases, with 9 bases spanning the gap. Germline loops: CDR1 MNHEY, CDR2 SVGAGI. The CDR3 covers 14 residues. The CDR3 DNA sequence: TGTGCCAGCAGTTACCGGGGAGGCAACTATGGCTACACCTTC. Protein: CASSYRGGNYGYTF.

On this clonotype itself: A much more abundant neighbour one base away suggests this may be a read error. This chain links TRBV6-6 with TRBJ2-7; 9 bases are a match to TRBD2. Germline trimming cut 0 bases from V and 1 base from J; bases unmatched to any gene: 7. Germline V CDR1 and CDR2: MNHNY, SVGAGI (reference sequence). The CDR3 totals 17 residues. The DNA of the CDR3 is TGTGCCAGCAGTTACTCGAGTTGGACTAGCGTTTCCTACGAGCAGTACTTC. Translating it yields CASSYSSWTSVSYEQYF.

This clonotype was detected many times. The V and J genes are TRBV6-2 or TRBV6-3 and TRBJ2-7; 10 nucleotides align to TRBD1. V trimming: 7 bases; J trimming: 5 bases; junction bases outside the gene matches: 5. CDR1 MNHEY and CDR2 SVGEGT come from the germline V gene. This CDR3 region has 13 residues. In DNA, the CDR3 is TGTGCCAGCACTGACAGGGGGCCAGACGAGCAGTACTTC. It specifies CASTDRGPDEQYF.

This clonotype was detected many times. This rearrangement joins TRBV6-6 to TRBJ1-1, with a tentative D call TRBD1 (5 bases). The CDR3 is made up of 13 amino acids. Germline V lookup: CDR1 MNHNY, CDR2 SVGAGI (reference sequence). With 2 bases removed from V and 1 base from J, the gap between germline ends came to 5 bases. CDR3 region: CASSYGGNTEAFF. The CDR3 DNA reads as TGTGCCAGCAGTTACGGGGGGAACACTGAAGCTTTCTTT.

V gene TRBV10-2 combines with J gene TRBJ2-3; 9 nucleotides align to TRBD2. CDR3 size: 16 residues. From germline, CDR1 is WSHSY and CDR2 SAAADI. Trimming cost V 2 bases and J 2 bases; bases outside gene matches: 5. The CDR3 coding sequence is TGCGCCAGCAGTGAGGCACTAGCGGGTTTCACAGATACGCAGTATTTT. Its translation is CASSEALAGFTDTQYF.

The sample holds many counts of this clonotype. The V call is TRBV9, the J call TRBJ2-5; no clear D. Germline V gene sequence: CDR1 SGDLS, CDR2 YYNGEE. With 6 bases removed from V and 0 bases from J, the gap between germline ends came to 15 bases. This CDR3 is built from 15 residues. As DNA, the CDR3 is TGTGCCAGCACCCCCAGTGTGGGTAACCAAGAGACCCAGTACTTC. Protein product: CASTPSVGNQETQYF.

There are a few counts of this clonotype. This sequence joins TRBV6-5 and TRBJ1-1; D possibly corresponds to TRBD1 (5 bases). In germline, CDR1 is MNHEY, CDR2 SVGAGI. Deletions cut 8 bases from V and 0 bases from J, with 10 bases between. The CDR3 is made up of 13 amino acids. CDR3 loop: CASLRGMNTEAFF. As DNA, the CDR3 is TGTGCCAGCCTGCGGGGCATGAACACTGAAGCTTTCTTT.

This clonotype was found a few times. The chain recombines TRBV4-3 with TRBJ2-5; no clear D. Between the trimmed V and J ends, which lost 1 base and 4 bases, there was a span of 10 bases. The CDR3 spans 14 residues. Germline loops: CDR1 LGHNA, CDR2 YSLEER. CDR3: CASSQGTARETQYF. CDR3 sequence (DNA): TGCGCCAGCAGCCAAGGAACAGCTAGAGAGACCCAGTACTTC.

The chain recombines TRBV7-9 with TRBJ2-1, with D possibly matching TRBD2 (5 bases). Trimming took 5 bases from V and 3 from J, leaving 14 bases between them. Germline CDR1 reads SEHNR; CDR2 reads FQNEAQ (reference sequence). The CDR3 spans 15 residues. In DNA form, the CDR3 reads TGTGCCAGCAGCCTAACCCCCGCGGGCTACAATGAGCAGTTCTTC. Protein sequence: CASSLTPAGYNEQFF. The full variable domain, completed using reference TRBV7-9 and TRBJ2-1, is DTGVSQNPRHKITKRGQNVTFRCDPISEHNRLYWYRQTLGQGPEFLTYFQNEAQLEKSRLLSDRFSAERPKGSFSTLEIQRTEQGDSAMYLCASSLTPAGYNEQFFGPGTRLTVL.

Here the CDR3 DNA reads TGTGCCAGCAGTTTATACGGGGAAGGCACTGAAGCTTTCTTT. It encodes CASSLYGEGTEAFF. The chain recombines TRBV28 with TRBJ1-1; no firm D call. This CDR3 is 14 amino acids long. CDR1 is MDHEN, CDR2 SYDVKM, per germline. V dropped 1 base and J dropped 4 bases, with 10 bases sitting between them.

J is TRBJ2-5 and V is TRBV7-8, with D maybe TRBD2 (6 bases). The CDR3 length is 14 residues. CDR1 SGHVS and CDR2 FQNEAQ come from the germline V gene. V was clipped by 8 bases and J by 5 bases, with 18 bases between them. CDR3 DNA: TGTGCCAGCCGGCGCGGGACGCCCGGGGAGACCCAGTACTTC. Translated: CASRRGTPGETQYF.